One and the same sample provided the 31 T cell receptor beta chains below, sequenced in a study of shared clonotypes between healthy human individuals. Only in-frame clones appear in the TCRdb table, and some are missing; sequencing was by immunoSEQ multiplex PCR. The table lists 1,500,000 or so clones, around 95% of them singletons. Sequenced input: naive CD4+ T cells sorted from blood. Subset of the sample: CD45RA+ positively selected. Receptors were obtained from a man aged 25 to 40 in good health.

The V and J genes are TRBV2 and TRBJ1-2; D gene ambiguous. CDR1 SNHLY and CDR2 FYNNEI come from the germline V gene. The CDR3 is 12 residues long. Trimming took 4 bases from V and 4 from J, leaving 7 bases between them. Here the CDR3 reads CASSVVGYGYTF. As DNA, the CDR3 is TGTGCCAGCAGTGTGGTGGGCTATGGCTACACCTTC.

The chain couples TRBV2 to TRBJ1-2; the D gene is possibly TRBD1 (5 bases). V was pared by 5 bases and J by 4 bases, with 11 bases between. The germline V gene encodes CDR1 SNHLY and CDR2 FYNNEI. The CDR3 length is 13 residues. The CDR3 loop reads CASSQTVPYGYTF. As DNA, the CDR3 is TGTGCCAGCAGTCAGACAGTTCCCTATGGCTACACCTTC.

CDR3 coding DNA: TGTGCCAGCAGCTTGCGACAAGATAGCACAGATACGCAGTATTTT. It yields the protein CASSLRQDSTDTQYF. V gene TRBV5-4 combines with J gene TRBJ2-3, with D uncertain. CDR1 SGHNT and CDR2 YYREEE come from the germline V gene (reference sequence). Trimming stripped 1 base from V and 0 bases from J, with 9 bases between. This CDR3 spans 15 amino acids. The full variable domain, completed using reference TRBV5-4 and TRBJ2-3, is ETGVTQSPTHLIKTRGQQVTLRCSSQSGHNTVSWYQQALGQGPQFIFQYYREEENGRGNFPPRFSGLQFPNYSSELNVNALELDDSALYLCASSLRQDSTDTQYFGPGTRLTVL.

This sequence joins TRBV5-6 and TRBJ2-1; tentative D call: TRBD1 (6 bases). Trimming removed 0 bases from V and 4 bases from J, with 14 bases in between. The CDR3 is 16 amino acids. CDR1 and CDR2 from the germline V gene are SGHDT and YYEEEE. CDR3 in amino acids: CASSLVRDTLYNEQFF. CDR3 sequence (DNA): TGTGCCAGCAGCTTGGTGAGGGACACTCTATACAATGAGCAGTTCTTC. Combining the CDR3 with reference TRBV5-6 and TRBJ2-1 gives the whole variable domain DAGVTQSPTHLIKTRGQQVTLRCSPKSGHDTVSWYQQALGQGPQFIFQYYEEEERQRGNFPDRFSGHQFPNYSSELNVNALLLGDSALYLCASSLVRDTLYNEQFFGPGTRLTVL.

V is TRBV9 and J is TRBJ2-5; 7 nucleotides match TRBD2. V was pared by 0 bases and J by 1 base, with 9 bases of the junction left unmatched. Germline V gives CDR1 SGDLS, CDR2 YYNGEE. This CDR3 region has 17 residues. CDR3 in amino acids: CASSVAPAASGQETQYF. CDR3 nucleotide sequence: TGTGCCAGCAGCGTAGCCCCAGCGGCTAGCGGCCAAGAGACCCAGTACTTC.

The chain recombines TRBV7-2 with TRBJ2-2; TRBD2 aligns across 13 bases. CDR1 is SGHTA and CDR2 is FQGNSA in the germline V gene. The CDR3 is 18 residues long. The V segment lost 1 base and the J segment 3 bases; nucleotides outside the gene matches: 5. In DNA form, the CDR3 reads TGTGCCAGCAGCTTAGATTTACTAGCGGGAGGGCACACCGGGGAGCTGTTTTTT. Its protein is CASSLDLLAGGHTGELFF.

The rearrangement uses TRBV14 and TRBJ2-2; no clear D. Between the trimmed V and J ends, which lost 2 bases and 3 bases, there was a span of 10 bases. This CDR3 contains 15 residues. CDR1 and CDR2 from the germline V gene are SGHDN and FVKESK. CDR3 DNA: TGTGCCAGCAGCCAATGGTCCGGATACACCGGGGAGCTGTTTTTT. This translates into CASSQWSGYTGELFF.

This clone was recorded once. At one boundary the junction diverges from the germline segment, which might be a read error. The V gene is TRBV14, the J gene TRBJ2-5; TRBD2 agrees at 10 bases. Per germline, CDR1 SGHDN and CDR2 FVKESK. The CDR3 covers 17 residues. CDR3 DNA: TGTGCCAGCAGCCAAGGTCTAGCGGGAGCCCTAAAAGAGGCCCAGTACTTC. Residues: CASSQGLAGALKEAQYF.

The rearrangement uses TRBV18 and TRBJ2-5; 9 nucleotides match TRBD2. This CDR3 is 16 amino acids long. The trim removed 5 bases at V and 2 bases at J, leaving 9 bases unmatched. Germline V CDR1 and CDR2: KGHSH, LQKENI. The CDR3 DNA reads as TGTGCCAGCTCAGGCGGGCTCGCGGGAGGGCAAGAGACCCAGTACTTC. It codes for CASSGGLAGGQETQYF.

The chain uses TRBV30 and TRBJ2-2, with 7 bases matching TRBD2. The CDR3 totals 14 residues. The V and J ends lost 4 bases and 6 bases, in that order; junction bases with no gene match: 8. The germline V gene has CDR1 GTSNPN and CDR2 SVGIG (reference sequence). CDR3 sequence reads: CAWTGGRKAGELFF. The DNA of the CDR3 is TGTGCCTGGACCGGCGGGAGAAAGGCCGGGGAGCTGTTTTTT.

The rearrangement joins TRBV15 to TRBJ2-6; D could derive from TRBD1 or TRBD2 (5 bases each). Germline-derived CDR1 and CDR2 are LNHNV and YYDKDF (reference sequence). This CDR3 region has 16 residues. The germline V and J ends were trimmed by 0 bases and 15 bases, with 21 bases remaining between them. In nucleotides, the CDR3 is TGTGCCACCAGCAGAGATCCCCTGATCACCGAGGGGACCCTGACTTTC. Translated, it gives CATSRDPLITEGTLTF. Together with reference TRBV15 and TRBJ2-6, the CDR3 gives the full variable domain: DAMVIQNPRYQVTQFGKPVTLSCSQTLNHNVMYWYQQKSSQAPKLLFHYYDKDFNNEADTPDNFQSRRPNTSFCFLDIRSPGLGDTAMYLCATSRDPLITEGTLTFGAGSRLTVL.

The chain joins TRBV28 to TRBJ2-2; 7 bases are shared with TRBD1. Germline V gives CDR1 MDHEN, CDR2 SYDVKM. V was clipped by 4 bases and J by 4 bases; unmatched bases: 6. The CDR3 is made up of 15 amino acids. CDR3 sequence: CASSSTGLSTGELFF. CDR3 DNA sequence: TGTGCCAGCAGTTCGACAGGGCTGTCCACCGGGGAGCTGTTTTTT.

The chain has TRBV11-2 and TRBJ2-5, with unresolved D. The CDR3 covers 13 residues. The germline gives CDR1 SGHAT, CDR2 FQNNGV. Trimming cost V 6 bases and J 4 bases, with 12 bases left between them. CDR3 sequence: CASSQSGPETQYF. CDR3 sequence (DNA): TGTGCCAGCAGTCAATCCGGTCCAGAGACCCAGTACTTC.

The J gene is TRBJ2-7, the V gene TRBV10-3; unclear D gene. Trimming cost V 3 bases and J 5 bases, with 17 bases left between them. Per germline, CDR1 ENHRY and CDR2 SYGVKD. This CDR3 region has 15 residues. The CDR3 DNA reads as TGTGCCATCAGTGATTCCGGACCCCAGAGGCACGAGCAGTACTTC. It is translated as CAISDSGPQRHEQYF.

V is TRBV29-1 and J is TRBJ2-5; 8 bases fit TRBD1. The V segment lost 5 bases and the J segment 5 bases; nucleotides outside the gene matches: 4. The CDR3 has 12 residues. Germline CDR1 SQVTM, CDR2 ANQGSEA. The CDR3 here is CSVSGGAETQYF. CDR3 bases: TGCAGCGTTTCAGGGGGCGCGGAGACCCAGTACTTC.

J is TRBJ2-7 and V is TRBV11-2; 13 nucleotides agree with TRBD2. Looked up from germline, CDR1 is SGHAT and CDR2 is FQNNGV. The CDR3 loop spans 15 amino acids. V lost 4 bases, J lost 5 bases, and 5 bases stayed unmatched. For the CDR3, the DNA is TGTGCCAGCAGCTCCCGGACTAGCGGGAGACACGAGCAGTACTTC. Translation: CASSSRTSGRHEQYF.

The rearrangement links TRBV28 to TRBJ1-5; D not resolved. V shed 4 bases and J shed 0 bases, with 16 bases lying between them. The CDR3 covers 17 residues. From germline, CDR1 is MDHEN and CDR2 SYDVKM. The DNA for the CDR3 is TGTGCCAGCAGTTCCGCCGCAGGCCTAGGTAGCAATCAGCCCCAGCATTTT. Its protein is CASSSAAGLGSNQPQHF.

The CDR3 loop is CASSFRGGRRETQYF. The CDR3, as DNA: TGTGCCAGCAGCTTTCGGGGCGGTAGGAGGGAGACCCAGTACTTC. The chain uses TRBV7-2 and TRBJ2-5, with D perhaps matching TRBD1 or TRBD2 (5 bases each). The germline gives CDR1 SGHTA, CDR2 FQGNSA. The V and J ends lost 3 bases and 5 bases respectively, with 16 bases between them. The CDR3 is 15 amino acids.

V and J are TRBV11-2 and TRBJ2-4; D remains unclear. The CDR3 contains 12 residues. V was shortened by 5 bases and J by 10 bases, with 12 bases between the two germline ends. The germline CDR1 and CDR2 sequences are SGHAT and FQNNGV. CDR3 sequence (DNA): TGTGCCAGCAGCGAGAACTTGGGAATTCAGTACTTC. Translated: CASSENLGIQYF.

The genes are TRBV19 and TRBJ2-5, with D possibly matching TRBD1 (6 bases). This CDR3 comprises 13 residues. Germline CDR1 LNHDA, CDR2 SQIVND (reference sequence). Between the trimmed V and J ends, which lost 4 bases and 7 bases, there was a span of 13 bases. CDR3 sequence reads: CASSTSGEGTQYF. DNA of the CDR3: TGTGCCAGTAGTACCTCAGGGGAAGGGACCCAGTACTTC.

The chain carries TRBV28 and TRBJ2-7; D is undetermined. V lost 6 bases to trimming and J lost 3 bases, with 12 bases between them. Germline values: CDR1 MDHEN, CDR2 SYDVKM. CDR3 size: 13 residues. The CDR3 nucleotides read TGTGCCAGCAGCCGACCAGGAAACTACGAGCAGTACTTC. Residues: CASSRPGNYEQYF.

This chain uses TRBV2 with TRBJ2-5; D remains ambiguous. Trimming stripped 7 bases from V and 0 bases from J, with 18 bases between. Germline-derived CDR1 and CDR2 are SNHLY and FYNNEI. This CDR3 comprises 16 residues. The chain's CDR3 is CASKTGQQRYQETQYF. CDR3 nucleotide sequence: TGTGCCAGCAAAACTGGTCAACAGAGGTACCAAGAGACCCAGTACTTC.

The rearrangement joins TRBV4-3 to TRBJ1-2; D might be TRBD1 (5 bases). Per the germline V gene, CDR1 is LGHNA and CDR2 is YSLEER. This CDR3 has 15 residues. The V and J ends lost 2 bases and 4 bases respectively, with 14 bases between them. CDR3 sequence reads: CASSQNPRGGYGYTF. The DNA of the CDR3 is TGCGCCAGCAGCCAAAACCCGAGGGGCGGCTATGGCTACACCTTC.

The rearrangement links TRBV28 to TRBJ1-2; D uncertain. CDR1 MDHEN and CDR2 SYDVKM come from the germline V gene. The V and J ends lost 6 bases and 4 bases respectively, with 15 bases between them. The CDR3 is made up of 14 amino acids. As DNA, the CDR3 is TGTGCCAGCAGCCCACCGGCACCAGCCTATGGCTACACCTTC. Its protein is CASSPPAPAYGYTF.

The chain has TRBV28 and TRBJ1-1, with no clear D. This CDR3 region has 14 residues. The germline CDR1 and CDR2 sequences are MDHEN and SYDVKM. Trimming removed 5 bases from V and 4 bases from J, with 14 bases in between. CDR3 sequence: CASSPQARTTEAFF. The CDR3 DNA follows: TGTGCCAGCAGTCCGCAGGCCCGAACCACTGAAGCTTTCTTT.

The chain has TRBV4-3 and TRBJ2-1; 8 positions agree with TRBD1. CDR1 and CDR2 (germline): LGHNA, YSLEER. The CDR3 is made up of 17 amino acids. With V trimmed by 3 bases and J by 0 bases, 7 bases remained unmatched. CDR3 amino acids: CASSHSRQGASYNEQFF. CDR3 in DNA: TGCGCCAGCAGCCATTCAAGGCAGGGGGCCTCCTACAATGAGCAGTTCTTC.

The CDR3 DNA reads TGTGCCAGCAGCGCCGGACTAGCGGGAGACTCCTACAATGAGCAGTTCTTC. This sequence encodes CASSAGLAGDSYNEQFF. The chain employs TRBV5-4 and TRBJ2-1, with 13 bases fitting TRBD2. Unmatched junction bases numbered 4, after V lost 4 bases and J lost 0 bases. There are 17 residues in the CDR3. Germline lookup yields CDR1 SGHNT and CDR2 YYREEE (reference sequence).

This chain joins TRBV7-9 and TRBJ2-1, with D perhaps TRBD2 (6 bases). Germline V gives CDR1 SEHNR, CDR2 FQNEAQ (reference sequence). Trimming removed 5 bases from V and 10 bases from J, with 15 bases in between. The CDR3 length is 13 residues. The CDR3 DNA sequence: TGTGCCAGCAGCCTCGGGACTCCACAAGAGCAGTTCTTC. Translation: CASSLGTPQEQFF.

To note about this clone: Its ends do not fully match the called genes, so a read error is possible. The gene calls are TRBV11-2 and TRBJ2-2, with a weak D call TRBD2 (7 bases). The germline V gene encodes CDR1 SGHAT and CDR2 FQNNGV. This CDR3 spans 15 amino acids. The CDR3 sequence is CASSLRGAKTGELFF. CDR3 nucleotides: TGTGCCAGCAGCTTACGGGGGGCGAAGACCGGGGAGCTGTTTTTT.

The CDR3 loop is CAIEERVSETQYF. In DNA form, the CDR3 reads TGTGCCATCGAGGAGCGGGTATCAGAGACCCAGTACTTC. The chain uses TRBV7-3 and TRBJ2-5; D perhaps matches TRBD2 (6 bases). The CDR3 runs 13 residues. V was shortened by 10 bases and J by 4 bases, with 16 bases between the two germline ends. The germline gives CDR1 SGHTA, CDR2 FQGTGA.

V gene TRBV29-1 combines with J gene TRBJ1-4, with D uncertain. There are 12 residues in the CDR3. V lost 5 bases and J lost 5, with 9 bases in between. Germline lookup yields CDR1 SQVTM and CDR2 ANQGSEA. In DNA form, the CDR3 reads TGCAGCGTTCAACTTTGGAATGAAAAACTGTTTTTT. Its translation is CSVQLWNEKLFF.